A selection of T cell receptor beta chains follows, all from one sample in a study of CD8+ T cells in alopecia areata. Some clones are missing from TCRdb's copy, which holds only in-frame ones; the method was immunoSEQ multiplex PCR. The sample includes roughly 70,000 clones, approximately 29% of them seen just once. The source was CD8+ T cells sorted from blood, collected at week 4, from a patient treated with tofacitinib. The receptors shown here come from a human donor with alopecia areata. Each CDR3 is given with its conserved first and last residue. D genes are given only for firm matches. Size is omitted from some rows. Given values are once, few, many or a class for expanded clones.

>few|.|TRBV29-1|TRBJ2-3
CSVDPRTDTQYF
TGCAGCGTTGATCCTCGAACAGATACGCAGTATTTT
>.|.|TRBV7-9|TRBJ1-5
CASSSRPGEPQHF
TGTGCCAGCAGCTCGAGACCGGGTGAGCCCCAGCATTTT
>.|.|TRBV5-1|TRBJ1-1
CASSLRYWGNTEAFF
TGCGCCAGCAGCTTGAGGTATTGGGGTAACACTGAAGCTTTCTTT
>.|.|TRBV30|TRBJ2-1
CAWSVSEGSEQFF
TGTGCCTGGAGTGTATCAGAGGGCAGTGAGCAGTTCTTC
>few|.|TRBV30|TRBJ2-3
CAWKPGSAYDTQYF
TGTGCCTGGAAACCAGGGTCAGCTTACGATACGCAGTATTTT
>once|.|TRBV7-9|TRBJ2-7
CASSLVGSSAPYEQYF
TGTGCCAGCAGCTTAGTGGGGTCTAGCGCGCCCTACGAGCAGTACTTC
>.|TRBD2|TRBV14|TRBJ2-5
CASSQIRGREETQYF
TGTGCCAGCAGCCAAATCCGCGGGAGAGAAGAGACCCAGTACTTC
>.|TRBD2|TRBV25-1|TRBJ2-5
CASSEVAGDGPEGTQYF
TGTGCCAGCAGTGAAGTAGCGGGAGACGGTCCAGAAGGGACCCAGTACTTC
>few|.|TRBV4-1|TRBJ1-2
CASSLSRDPGDYGYTF
TGCGCCAGCAGCCTATCACGGGACCCAGGGGACTATGGCTACACCTTC
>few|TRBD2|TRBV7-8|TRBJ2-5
CASKSRGTLAALQETQYF
TGTGCCAGCAAATCCCGAGGAACCCTAGCGGCGTTACAAGAGACCCAGTACTTC
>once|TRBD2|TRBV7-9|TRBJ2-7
CASSLQLAGAYYEQYF
TGTGCCAGCAGCCTCCAGCTAGCGGGAGCATACTACGAGCAGTACTTC
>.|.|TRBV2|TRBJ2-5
CASGGPTTGLETQYF
TGTGCCAGCGGGGGCCCGACAACAGGGTTGGAGACCCAGTACTTC
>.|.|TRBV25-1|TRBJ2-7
CASSEGGYEQYF
TGTGCCAGCAGTGAAGGGGGATACGAGCAGTACTTC
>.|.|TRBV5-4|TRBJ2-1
CASSVDDNEQFF
TGTGCCAGCAGCGTGGACGACAATGAGCAGTTCTTC
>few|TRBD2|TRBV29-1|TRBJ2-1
CSVVLAGGGEQFF
TGCAGCGTTGTGCTAGCGGGTGGGGGTGAGCAGTTCTTC
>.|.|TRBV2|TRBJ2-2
CASSGSPADGELFF
TGTGCCAGCAGTGGGAGCCCGGCGGACGGGGAGCTGTTTTTT
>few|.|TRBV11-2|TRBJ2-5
CASSSFAGGTQETQYF
TGTGCCAGCAGCTCATTTGCCGGGGGAACACAAGAGACCCAGTACTTC
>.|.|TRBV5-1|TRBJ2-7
CASSLATGAYEQYF
TGCGCCAGCAGCTTGGCCACTGGGGCCTACGAGCAGTACTTC
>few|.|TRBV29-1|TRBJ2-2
CSVETTGELFF
TGCAGCGTTGAGACCACCGGGGAGCTGTTTTTT
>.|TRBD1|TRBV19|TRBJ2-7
CASSIGTGAEQYF
TGTGCCAGTAGTATAGGGACAGGGGCCGAGCAGTACTTC
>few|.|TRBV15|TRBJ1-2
CATSRAAGDSAF
TGTGCCACCAGCAGAGCGGCAGGTGACTCCGCCTTC
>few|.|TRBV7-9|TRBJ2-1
CASTPDGAYNEQFF
TGTGCCAGCACCCCAGACGGAGCCTACAATGAGCAGTTCTTC
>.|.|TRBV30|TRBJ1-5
CAYDTGNQPQHF
TGTGCCTATGACACAGGCAATCAGCCCCAGCATTTT
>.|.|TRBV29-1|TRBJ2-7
CSVETGAGTGEQYF
TGCAGCGTTGAGACGGGGGCGGGGACTGGGGAGCAGTACTTC
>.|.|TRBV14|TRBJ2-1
CASSQAYNEQFF
TGTGCCAGCAGCCAGGCTTACAATGAGCAGTTCTTC
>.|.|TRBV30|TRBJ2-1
CAWSVHRDQQFF
TGTGCCTGGAGTGTACATAGGGACCAACAGTTCTTC
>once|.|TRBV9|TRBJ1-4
CASSVGGRATNEKLFF
TGTGCCAGCAGCGTAGGAGGCAGAGCAACTAATGAAAAACTGTTTTTT
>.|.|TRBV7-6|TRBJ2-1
CASSLPSDGEQFF
TGTGCCAGCAGCTTACCTTCGGACGGCGAGCAGTTCTTC
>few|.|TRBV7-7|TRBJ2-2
CASSLSRVDTGELFF
TGTGCTAGCAGCTTGAGCAGGGTGGACACCGGGGAGCTGTTTTTT
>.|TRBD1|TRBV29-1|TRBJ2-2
CSVDAGGVNTGELFF
TGCAGCGTTGATGCAGGGGGCGTGAACACCGGGGAGCTGTTTTTT
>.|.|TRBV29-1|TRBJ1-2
CSVEWFYGYTF
TGCAGCGTTGAATGGTTTTATGGCTACACCTTC
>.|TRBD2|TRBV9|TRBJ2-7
CASSDRTSGGAHEQYF
TGTGCCAGCAGCGACAGAACTAGCGGGGGTGCTCACGAGCAGTACTTC
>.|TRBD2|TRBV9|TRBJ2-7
CASSVGGRNHEQYF
TGTGCCAGCAGCGTGGGCGGGAGGAACCACGAGCAGTACTTC
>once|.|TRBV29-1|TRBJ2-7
CSVDRGSAEQYF
TGCAGCGTTGACAGGGGCAGCGCCGAGCAGTACTTC
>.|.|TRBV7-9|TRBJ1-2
CASSPLSYGYTF
TGTGCCAGCAGCCCCTTGAGCTATGGCTACACCTTC
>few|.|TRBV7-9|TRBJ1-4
CASSPLTAATNEKLFF
TGTGCCAGCAGCCCATTGACAGCTGCAACTAATGAAAAACTGTTTTTT
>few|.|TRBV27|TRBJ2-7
CASSLGSSSYEQYF
TGTGCCAGCAGTTTAGGGTCTAGCTCCTACGAGCAGTACTTC
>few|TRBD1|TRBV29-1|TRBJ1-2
CSVPGGGDGYTF
TGCAGCGTTCCAGGGGGAGGGGATGGCTACACCTTC
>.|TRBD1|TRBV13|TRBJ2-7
CASSDRDRGLLYEQYF
TGTGCCAGCAGCGACCGGGACAGGGGGCTTCTTTACGAGCAGTACTTC
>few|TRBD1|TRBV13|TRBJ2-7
CASSFPGQGVYEQYF
TGTGCCAGCAGTTTTCCGGGACAGGGGGTCTACGAGCAGTACTTC
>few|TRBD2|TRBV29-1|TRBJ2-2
CSALLAGGGELFF
TGCAGCGCACTCTTAGCGGGAGGTGGGGAGCTGTTTTTT
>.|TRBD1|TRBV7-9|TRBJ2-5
CASSLNHRGQETQYF
TGTGCCAGCAGCTTAAACCACAGGGGGCAAGAGACCCAGTACTTC
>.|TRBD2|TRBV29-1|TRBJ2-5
CSVVRGSPARETQYF
TGCAGCGTTGTACGCGGGAGCCCGGCGAGAGAGACCCAGTACTTC
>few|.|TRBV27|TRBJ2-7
CASSAPDSARGEQYF
TGTGCCAGCAGTGCTCCGGACAGTGCTCGTGGCGAGCAGTACTTC
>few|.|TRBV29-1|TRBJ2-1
CSVDLVGANEQFF
TGCAGCGTTGATTTAGTGGGCGCCAATGAGCAGTTCTTC
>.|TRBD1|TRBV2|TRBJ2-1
CASRPGTGIYNEQFF
TGTGCCAGCAGGCCGGGGACAGGGATCTACAATGAGCAGTTCTTC
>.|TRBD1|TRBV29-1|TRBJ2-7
CSVGDRDTYEQYF
TGCAGCGTGGGGGACAGGGATACCTACGAGCAGTACTTC
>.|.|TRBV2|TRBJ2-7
CASHELEDNSYEQYF
TGTGCCAGCCATGAACTTGAGGACAATTCCTACGAGCAGTACTTC
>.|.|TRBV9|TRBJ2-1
CASSGSEQFF
TGTGCCAGCAGCGGATCTGAGCAGTTCTTC
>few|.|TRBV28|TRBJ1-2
CASSRGRYTF
TGTGCCAGCAGTAGGGGCCGCTACACCTTC
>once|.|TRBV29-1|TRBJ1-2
CSVDLGGDPRTSYGYTF
TGCAGCGTTGACCTTGGGGGGGACCCTCGGACGAGCTATGGCTACACCTTC
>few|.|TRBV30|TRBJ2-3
CAGHGNTQYF
TGTGCCGGACATGGGAATACGCAGTATTTT
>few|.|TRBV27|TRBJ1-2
CASSFRGTNYGYTF
TGTGCCAGCAGTTTCCGCGGCACCAACTATGGCTACACCTTC
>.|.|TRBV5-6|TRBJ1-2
CASRLIRTPTYGYTF
TGTGCCAGCAGATTGATCAGGACTCCAACCTATGGCTACACCTTC
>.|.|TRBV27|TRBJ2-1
CASSPRLYNEQFF
TGTGCCAGCAGTCCCCGTCTTTACAATGAGCAGTTCTTC